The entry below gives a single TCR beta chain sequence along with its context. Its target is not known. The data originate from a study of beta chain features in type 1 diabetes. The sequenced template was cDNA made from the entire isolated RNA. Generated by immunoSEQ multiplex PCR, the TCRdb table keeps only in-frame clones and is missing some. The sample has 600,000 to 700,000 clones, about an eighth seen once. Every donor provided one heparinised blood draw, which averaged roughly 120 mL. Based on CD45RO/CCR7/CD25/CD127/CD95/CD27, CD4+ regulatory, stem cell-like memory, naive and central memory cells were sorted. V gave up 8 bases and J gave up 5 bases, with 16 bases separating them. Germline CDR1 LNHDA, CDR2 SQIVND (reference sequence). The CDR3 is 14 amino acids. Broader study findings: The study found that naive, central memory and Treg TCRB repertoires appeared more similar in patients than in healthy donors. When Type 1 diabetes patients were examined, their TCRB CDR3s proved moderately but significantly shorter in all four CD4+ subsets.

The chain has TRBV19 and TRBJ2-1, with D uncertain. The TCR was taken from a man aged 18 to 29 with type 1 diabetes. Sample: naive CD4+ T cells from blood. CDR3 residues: CASHTQDGNNEQFF. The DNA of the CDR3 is TGTGCCAGTCACACCCAAGACGGAAACAATGAGCAGTTCTTC.